These 2 T cell receptor beta chains came from one sample sequenced in a study of blood T cells in healthy people across ages. The use of a sample-barcoded 5' primer and a J-beta primer mix characterized a second PCR of about 7 to 12 cycles. Using its own MiXCR run on the 5' RACE reads, TCRdb lists one record per CDR3 protein. The sample has 800,000 to 950,000 distinct CDR3 sequences; roughly 29% are singletons. These same data were also listed under a study on T cells of mothers and their children.

The sequenced sample consisted of blood. The receptors shown here come from a woman aged 35 to 49 in good health.

This clonotype has at least ten counts. V is TRBV7-2 and J is TRBJ1-6, with D tentatively TRBD1 (5 bases). CDR1 is SGHTA and CDR2 is FQGNSA in the germline V gene. V dropped 5 bases and J dropped 7 bases, with 15 bases sitting between them. The CDR3 loop spans 15 amino acids. The CDR3 nucleotides are TGTGCCAGCAGCCCAGAGACAGTGATGAATTCACCCCTCCACTTT. This encodes CASSPETVMNSPLHF.

V usage is TRBV27 and J usage is TRBJ1-2; D is undetermined. There are 14 residues in the CDR3. Germline lookup yields CDR1 MNHEY and CDR2 SMNVEV (reference sequence). The V and J ends lost 5 bases and 0 bases respectively, with 10 bases between them. The DNA of the CDR3 is TGTGCCAGCAGTGCCAGGCGCACTAACTATGGCTACACCTTC. Translating gives CASSARRTNYGYTF.